This T cell receptor beta chain was identified during a study of cytomegalovirus exposure and HLA in healthy donors. Note on this clone: Antigen specificity is unknown.

Trimming removed 5 bases from V and 0 bases from J; junction bases left unmatched: 1. The germline V gene encodes CDR1 SGHTA and CDR2 FQGNSA. The CDR3 consists of 13 residues. General study results and limits: Sequencing probably produced one cluster of sequence variants that were highly shared.

With 60 Vbeta and 13 Jbeta primers, the PCR was carried out. Under the authors' procedure: An analysis that came later counted tens of millions of unique TCR beta chains, about 10 million shared. Profiled with immunoSEQ multiplex PCR; TCRdb holds only in-frame clones, not every one. V and J calls and clone size are those listed in that table; D and trimming were worked out from the DNA. Of 200,000 to 250,000 clones detected, approximately 84% appear once; the ten largest clones hold 0.58%. The chain links TRBV7-2 to TRBJ2-7; 7 bases agree with TRBD2. The sequence was collected from a woman between 40 and 50 years old in good health and CMV-seronegative. The material sequenced was PBMCs. The CDR3 DNA reads TGTGCCAGCAGCCGGGACTACTCCTACGAGCAGTACTTC. Amino acid sequence: CASSRDYSYEQYF.